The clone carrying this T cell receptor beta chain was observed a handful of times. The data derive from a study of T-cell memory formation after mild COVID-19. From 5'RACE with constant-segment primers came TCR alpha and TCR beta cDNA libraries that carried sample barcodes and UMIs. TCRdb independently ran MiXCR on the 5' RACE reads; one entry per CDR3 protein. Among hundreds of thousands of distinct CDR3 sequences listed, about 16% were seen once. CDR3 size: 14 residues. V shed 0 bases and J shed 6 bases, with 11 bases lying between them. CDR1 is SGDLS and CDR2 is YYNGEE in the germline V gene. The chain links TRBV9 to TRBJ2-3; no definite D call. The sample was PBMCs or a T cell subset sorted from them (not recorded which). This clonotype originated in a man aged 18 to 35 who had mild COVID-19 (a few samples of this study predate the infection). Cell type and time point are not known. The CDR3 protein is CASSVATMEDTQYF. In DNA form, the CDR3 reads TGTGCCAGCAGCGTAGCTACTATGGAGGATACGCAGTATTTT.